Each of the 17 T cell receptor beta chains below was sequenced from the same sample in a study of response to subunit inactivated influenza vaccine. MiXCR, applied by TCRdb to the RT-PCR reads, yields one record per CDR3 protein. This table holds about 650,000 distinct CDR3 sequences, 15% to 17% found once. The starting material was PBMCs from blood, obtained approximately 13 days after vaccination. The receptors shown here come from a man over 45 who received an inactivated influenza vaccine.

This clonotype was picked up a small number of times. The genes are TRBV25-1 and TRBJ2-1, with TRBD2 as a possible D gene (7 bases). The CDR3 contains 14 residues. Per the germline V gene, CDR1 is MGHDK and CDR2 is SYGVNS. V was cut by 6 bases and J by 4 bases, with 13 bases left in between. For the CDR3, the DNA is TGTGCCAGCAGGCCCGAGGGGGGGTACAATGAGCAGTTCTTC. This codes for CASRPEGGYNEQFF.

This clonotype was seen only a few times. The V and J genes are TRBV29-1 and TRBJ2-2, with no clear D. Between the trimmed V and J ends, which lost 6 bases and 1 base, there was a span of 6 bases. The CDR3 covers 12 residues. Per germline, CDR1 SQVTM and CDR2 ANQGSEA. The chain's CDR3 is CSVGRNTGELFF. The DNA of the CDR3 is TGCAGCGTAGGAAGGAACACCGGGGAGCTGTTTTTT.

This clonotype was found a few times. V usage is TRBV20-1 and J usage is TRBJ2-5; D uncertain. V was clipped by 5 bases and J by 5 bases, with 21 bases between them. Germline-derived CDR1 and CDR2 are DFQATT and SNEGSKA (reference sequence). The CDR3 has 15 amino acids. The CDR3 sequence: CSAAQQPWAQETQYF. CDR3 sequence (DNA): TGCAGTGCTGCCCAACAACCTTGGGCTCAGGAGACCCAGTACTTC.

This clonotype was detected only a few times. The chain joins TRBV5-8 to TRBJ2-1, with TRBD2 identical over 8 bases. J lost 6 bases, V lost 2 bases, and 7 bases had no gene match. Germline values: CDR1 SGHTS, CDR2 YDEGEE. CDR3 size: 15 residues. For the CDR3, the DNA is TGTGCCAGCAGCTTAATGGTAGGGACTAGCAATGAGCAGTTCTTC. It specifies CASSLMVGTSNEQFF.

This clonotype was detected only a few times. J is TRBJ2-1 and V is TRBV7-9; D may correspond to TRBD1 or TRBD2 (6 bases each). V lost 3 bases to trimming and J lost 1 base, with 13 bases between them. The V gene's germline CDR1 is SEHNR and CDR2 FQNEAQ (reference sequence). CDR3 length: 16 amino acids. The CDR3 reads CASSLGGQPSYNEQFF. Here the CDR3 DNA reads TGTGCCAGCAGCTTGGGAGGACAGCCATCCTACAATGAGCAGTTCTTC.

V gene TRBV27 combines with J gene TRBJ2-1, with 10 bases lining up with TRBD1. The CDR3 has 13 residues. The ends lost 6 bases at V and 5 bases at J; junction bases unmatched: 1. Germline-derived CDR1 and CDR2 are MNHEY and SMNVEV (reference sequence). The CDR3 DNA follows: TGTGCCAGCAGGGGACAGGGGAACAATGAGCAGTTCTTC. Its translation: CASRGQGNNEQFF.

This clonotype appeared a few times. The CDR3 is CASSFRGRALNNEQFF. CDR3 nucleotide sequence: TGTGCCAGCAGCTTCCGCGGGAGGGCCTTGAACAATGAGCAGTTCTTC. The chain is built from TRBV7-2 and TRBJ2-1; 9 bases match TRBD2. Germline trimming cut 3 bases from V and 5 bases from J; bases unmatched to any gene: 8. Looked up from germline, CDR1 is SGHTA and CDR2 is FQGNSA. The length of the CDR3 is 16 residues. The whole variable domain, filled in from reference TRBV7-2 and TRBJ2-1, reads GAGVSQSPSNKVTEKGKDVELRCDPISGHTALYWYRQSLGQGLEFLIYFQGNSAPDKSGLPSDRFSAERTGGSVSTLTIQRTQQEDSAVYLCASSFRGRALNNEQFFGPGTRLTVL.

Ten or more counts support this clonotype. V usage is TRBV12-3 or TRBV12-4 and J usage is TRBJ1-4; 7 bases match TRBD1. The CDR3 length is 14 residues. With 4 bases clipped from V and 8 bases from J, the junction kept 7 bases outside the gene matches. The CDR3 nucleotides are TGTGCCAGCAGTTCGACAGGGAGTCGCGAAAAACTGTTTTTT. Translated, it gives CASSSTGSREKLFF.

This chain joins TRBV29-1 and TRBJ2-1; the D gene is possibly TRBD1 (6 bases). Between the trimmed V and J ends, which lost 2 bases and 9 bases, there was a span of 14 bases. This CDR3 comprises 13 residues. CDR1 is SQVTM, CDR2 ANQGSEA, per germline. The CDR3 region is CSVEFAGVREQFF. The CDR3 nucleotides read TGCAGCGTTGAATTTGCAGGGGTACGTGAGCAGTTCTTC.

This clonotype has only a few counts. The rearrangement links TRBV5-1 to TRBJ2-7; TRBD1 or TRBD2 may be the D gene (5 bases each). The germline CDR1 and CDR2 sequences are SGHRS and YFSETQ. The germline V and J ends were trimmed by 4 bases and 6 bases, with 17 bases remaining between them. The CDR3 contains 14 residues. This chain's CDR3 is CASSLGGGTLEQYF. DNA for the CDR3: TGCGCCAGCAGCCTCGGAGGTGGGACCCTCGAGCAGTACTTC.

This chain joins TRBV6-2 or TRBV6-3 and TRBJ1-5, with D possibly matching TRBD1 (6 bases). The CDR3 contains 16 residues. The germline CDR1 and CDR2 sequences are MNHEY and SVGEGT. Trimming stripped 5 bases from V and 1 base from J, with 15 bases between. DNA for the CDR3: TGTGCCAGCAGTCCCCGGGACACGAAGAGCAATCAGCCCCAGCATTTT. Translated: CASSPRDTKSNQPQHF.

This clonotype was seen a handful of times. J is TRBJ2-1 and V is TRBV7-9; the D is unclear. V was trimmed by 2 bases and J by 8 bases, leaving 4 bases between them. The germline V gene has CDR1 SEHNR and CDR2 FQNEAQ (reference sequence). The CDR3 consists of 11 residues. The CDR3 coding sequence is TGTGCCAGCAGCTTAATGGATGAGCAGTTCTTC. Its translation: CASSLMDEQFF.

This clonotype has more than one count but fewer than ten. The chain links TRBV4-1 to TRBJ1-4, with D maybe TRBD1 (6 bases). The V gene's germline CDR1 is MGHRA and CDR2 YSYEKL. The CDR3 is made up of 16 amino acids. The ends were cut back, 4 bases at V and 10 bases at J, with 22 bases in the middle. The CDR3 sequence: CASSRFPQGWDGKLFF. CDR3 DNA sequence: TGCGCCAGCAGCCGTTTCCCACAGGGTTGGGATGGAAAACTGTTTTTT.

This clonotype was seen a handful of times. This chain uses TRBV4-2 with TRBJ1-2; D may be TRBD1 (5 bases). V shed 0 bases and J shed 2 bases, with 13 bases lying between them. Germline V lookup: CDR1 LGHNA, CDR2 YNFKEQ. The CDR3 runs 16 residues. CDR3 in amino acids: CASSQDPDNINYGYTF. Here the CDR3 DNA reads TGTGCCAGCAGCCAAGATCCGGACAATATAAACTATGGCTACACCTTC.

The chain uses TRBV7-9 and TRBJ2-1, with unresolved D. The V end lost 4 bases, the J end lost 2 bases, and 12 bases lay between the germline ends. The length of the CDR3 is 15 residues. Germline values: CDR1 SEHNR, CDR2 FQNEAQ (reference sequence). The chain's CDR3 is CASSWSIGAYNEQFF. CDR3 bases: TGTGCCAGCAGCTGGTCGATTGGCGCCTACAATGAGCAGTTCTTC. The complete variable domain, with remaining parts taken from reference TRBV7-9 and TRBJ2-1, reads DTGVSQNPRHKITKRGQNVTFRCDPISEHNRLYWYRQTLGQGPEFLTYFQNEAQLEKSRLLSDRFSAERPKGSFSTLEIQRTEQGDSAMYLCASSWSIGAYNEQFFGPGTRLTVL.

The table lists this clonotype with many counts. The chain employs TRBV20-1 and TRBJ1-5; D is possibly TRBD1 (5 bases). The V end lost 3 bases, the J end lost 1 base, and 16 bases lay between the germline ends. CDR1 DFQATT and CDR2 SNEGSKA come from the germline V gene (reference sequence). CDR3 length: 16 amino acids. CDR3 region: CSARPAGLLSNQPQHF. CDR3 bases: TGCAGTGCTAGGCCGGCAGGGCTGTTGAGCAATCAGCCCCAGCATTTT.

This chain connects TRBV9 to TRBJ2-7; TRBD1 matches at 12 bases. CDR1 SGDLS and CDR2 YYNGEE come from the germline V gene. The CDR3 totals 14 residues. V gave up 2 bases and J gave up 6 bases; unmatched junction bases: 3. DNA of the CDR3: TGTGCCAGCAGCGTCGGGACAGGGGGCGGCGAGCAGTACTTC. Amino acid sequence: CASSVGTGGGEQYF.